This record looks at one TCR beta chain sequence and its context. Its antigen is undetermined. A far bigger clonotype differs at one base, so this is likely a read error. The sample comes from a study of OX40 agonist ivuxolimab in advanced cancers. On the study more broadly: Patients were given ivuxolimab, an antibody that agonizes OX40 (CD134).

Regarding the study as a whole: CD4+ and CD8+ blood T cells expanded clonally by week 6 at 0.1 to 3.0 mg/kg.

Only in-frame clones appear in the TCRdb table, and some are missing; sequencing was by immunoSEQ multiplex PCR. The sample includes 89,000 or so clones, 75% to 95% of them seen just once. The CDR3 is made up of 13 amino acids. Trimming cost V 0 bases and J 1 base, with 4 bases left between them. CDR1 is GTSNPN and CDR2 is SVGIG in the germline V gene (reference sequence). The genes are TRBV30 and TRBJ1-5; D is uncertain. The source material was CD4+ or CD8+ T cells sorted from blood, sampled in a trial of the OX40 agonist ivuxolimab. The TCR sequence derives from an adult with an advanced solid tumor such as melanoma, head and neck, liver or kidney cancer. This CDR3 is CAWSVLSNQPQHF. The CDR3 nucleotides read TGTGCCTGGAGTGTACTGAGCAATCAGCCCCAGCATTTT.